This section outlines one TCR beta chain sequence together with its context. In the source study's methods: Counts of nucleated cells, estimated from reference gene primer amplification, were obtained. The protocol was immunoSEQ multiplex PCR, while the TCRdb copy is restricted to in-frame clones and leaves out a portion. That table furnishes V, J and clone size, whereas the DNA furnished D and trimming. The sample contains about 210,000 clones, around 88% of which appear only once. Germline V lookup: CDR1 LGHNA, CDR2 YNFKEQ. The CDR3 is 15 residues long. V was shortened by 0 bases and J by 0 bases, with 6 bases between the two germline ends. This entry comes from a study of blood T cell repertoires in COVID-19. Study-wide context: In each case, the material was cDNA or gDNA derived from T cells, B-cell-depleted T cells, or PBMCs.

Sequenced: peripheral blood. This chain connects TRBV4-2 to TRBJ2-1; D gene ambiguous. This TCR came from a woman aged 45 to 65 with acute or convalescent COVID-19. The CDR3 DNA reads as TGTGCCAGCAGCCAAGACATTAGCTCCTACAATGAGCAGTTCTTC. Translating gives CASSQDISSYNEQFF.